This T cell receptor (beta chain) was obtained from a study of beta chain features in type 1 diabetes. General observations from the study: A pattern of fewer insertions and more deletions at VDJ junctions was seen in type 1 diabetes patients. Type 1 diabetes patients showed a moderate but significant shortening of TCRB CDR3s in all four CD4+ subsets.

The V and J ends lost 3 bases and 5 bases, in that order; junction bases with no gene match: 2. CDR3 size: 14 residues. Germline values: CDR1 MNHEY, CDR2 SMNVEV (reference sequence). This clone was detected ten times or more. The antigen is not known. Expressed TCRB transcripts were sequenced because the isolated RNA had all been reverse transcribed beforehand. Assay: immunoSEQ multiplex PCR; the TCRdb copy retains only in-frame clones and omits some. The table shows 300,000 to 400,000 clones, with around a tenth occurring only once. The chain uses TRBV27 and TRBJ2-3; 10 bases are a match to TRBD2. The TCR originated in a man aged 25-45 years with type 1 diabetes. Specimen: central memory CD4+ T cells from blood. CDR3 in amino acids: CASSFRTSGDTQYF. DNA for the CDR3: TGTGCCAGCAGTTTCAGGACTAGCGGAGATACGCAGTATTTT.